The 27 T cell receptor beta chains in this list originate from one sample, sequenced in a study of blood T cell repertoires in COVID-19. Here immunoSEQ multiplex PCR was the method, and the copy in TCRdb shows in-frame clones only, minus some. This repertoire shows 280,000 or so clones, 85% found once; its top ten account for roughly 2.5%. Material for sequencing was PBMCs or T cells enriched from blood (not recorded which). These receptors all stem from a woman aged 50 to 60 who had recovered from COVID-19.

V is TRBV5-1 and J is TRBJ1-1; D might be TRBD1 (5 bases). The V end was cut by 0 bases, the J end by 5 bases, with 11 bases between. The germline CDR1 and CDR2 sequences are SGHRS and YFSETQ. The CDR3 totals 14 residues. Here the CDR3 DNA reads TGCGCCAGCAGCTTGGTTCAGGGTGGGACTGAAGCTTTCTTT. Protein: CASSLVQGGTEAFF.

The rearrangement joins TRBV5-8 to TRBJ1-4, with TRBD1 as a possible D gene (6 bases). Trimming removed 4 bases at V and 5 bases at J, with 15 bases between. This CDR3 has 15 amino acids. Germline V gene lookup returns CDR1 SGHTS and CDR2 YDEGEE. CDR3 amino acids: CASSPTPGQNEKLFF. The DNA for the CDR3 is TGTGCCAGCAGCCCTACTCCTGGACAGAATGAAAAACTGTTTTTT.

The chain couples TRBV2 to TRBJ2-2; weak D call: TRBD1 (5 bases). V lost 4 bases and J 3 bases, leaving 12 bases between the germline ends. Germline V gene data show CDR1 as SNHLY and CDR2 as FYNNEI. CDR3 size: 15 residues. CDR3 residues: CASSVDSPDTGELFF. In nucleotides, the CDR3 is TGTGCCAGCAGTGTTGACAGTCCGGACACCGGGGAGCTGTTTTTT. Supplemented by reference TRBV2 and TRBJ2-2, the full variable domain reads EPEVTQTPSHQVTQMGQEVILRCVPISNHLYFYWYRQILGQKVEFLVSFYNNEISEKSEIFDDQFSVERPDGSNFTLKIRSTKLEDSAMYFCASSVDSPDTGELFFGEGSRLTVL.

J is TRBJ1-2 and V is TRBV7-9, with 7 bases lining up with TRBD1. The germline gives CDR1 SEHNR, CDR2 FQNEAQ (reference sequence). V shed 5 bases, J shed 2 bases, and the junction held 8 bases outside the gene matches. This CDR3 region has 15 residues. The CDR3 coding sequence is TGTGCCAGCAGCCTTCTCGGGACAGCCAACTATGGCTACACCTTC. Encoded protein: CASSLLGTANYGYTF.

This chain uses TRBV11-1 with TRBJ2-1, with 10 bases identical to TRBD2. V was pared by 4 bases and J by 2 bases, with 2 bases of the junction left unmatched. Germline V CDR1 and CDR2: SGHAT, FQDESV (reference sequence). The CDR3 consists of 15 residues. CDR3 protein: CASSSLAGTYNEQFF. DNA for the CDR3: TGTGCCAGCAGCTCACTAGCGGGGACCTACAATGAGCAGTTCTTC.

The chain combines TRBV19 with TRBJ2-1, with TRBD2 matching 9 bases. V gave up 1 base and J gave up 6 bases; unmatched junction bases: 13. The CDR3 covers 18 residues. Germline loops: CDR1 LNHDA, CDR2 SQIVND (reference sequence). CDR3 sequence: CASSIVGTGLAISNEQFF. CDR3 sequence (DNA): TGTGCCAGTAGTATAGTGGGTACGGGACTAGCTATTAGCAATGAGCAGTTCTTC.

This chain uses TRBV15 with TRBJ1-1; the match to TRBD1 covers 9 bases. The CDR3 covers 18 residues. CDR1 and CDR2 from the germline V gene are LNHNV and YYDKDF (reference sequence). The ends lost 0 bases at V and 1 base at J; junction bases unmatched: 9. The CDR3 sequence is CATSRDTGGAGENTEAFF. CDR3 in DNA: TGTGCCACCAGCAGAGACACAGGGGGCGCGGGGGAGAACACTGAAGCTTTCTTT.

Here the CDR3 reads CASSPRTQGTGNTIYF. CDR3 DNA sequence: TGTGCCAGCTCACCACGTACCCAGGGGACTGGAAACACCATATATTTT. The chain has TRBV18 and TRBJ1-3; tentatively, D is TRBD1 (6 bases). The CDR3 has 16 amino acids. Looked up from germline, CDR1 is KGHSH and CDR2 is LQKENI. The ends were cut back, 1 base at V and 2 bases at J, with 12 bases in the middle.

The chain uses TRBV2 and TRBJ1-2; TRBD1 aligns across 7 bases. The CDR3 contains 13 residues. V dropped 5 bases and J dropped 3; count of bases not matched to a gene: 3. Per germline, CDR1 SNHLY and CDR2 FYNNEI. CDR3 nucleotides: TGTGCCAGCAGTCCAGGGACAGACTATGGCTACACCTTC. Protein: CASSPGTDYGYTF.

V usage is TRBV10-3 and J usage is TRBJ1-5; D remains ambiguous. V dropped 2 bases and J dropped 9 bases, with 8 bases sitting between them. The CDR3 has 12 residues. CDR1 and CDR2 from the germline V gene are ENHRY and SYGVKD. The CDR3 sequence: CAISEPARPQHF. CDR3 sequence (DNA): TGTGCCATCAGTGAGCCCGCCAGGCCCCAGCATTTT.

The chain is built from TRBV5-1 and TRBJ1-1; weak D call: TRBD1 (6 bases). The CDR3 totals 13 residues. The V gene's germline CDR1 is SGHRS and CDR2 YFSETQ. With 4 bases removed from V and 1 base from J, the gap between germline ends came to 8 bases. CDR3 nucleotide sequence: TGCGCCAGCAGCATGGACAGGAACACTGAAGCTTTCTTT. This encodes CASSMDRNTEAFF.

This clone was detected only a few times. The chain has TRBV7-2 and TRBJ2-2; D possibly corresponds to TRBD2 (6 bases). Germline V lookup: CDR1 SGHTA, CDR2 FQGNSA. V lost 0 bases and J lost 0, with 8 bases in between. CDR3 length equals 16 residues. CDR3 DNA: TGTGCCAGCAGCTTAGCGGGGGGATCGAACACCGGGGAGCTGTTTTTT. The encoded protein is CASSLAGGSNTGELFF.

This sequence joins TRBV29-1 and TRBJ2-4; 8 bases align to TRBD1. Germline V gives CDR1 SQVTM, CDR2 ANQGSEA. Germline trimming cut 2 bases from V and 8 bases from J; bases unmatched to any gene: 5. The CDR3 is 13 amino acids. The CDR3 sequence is CSVEQGAGDIQYF. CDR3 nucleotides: TGCAGCGTTGAACAGGGGGCTGGAGACATTCAGTACTTC.

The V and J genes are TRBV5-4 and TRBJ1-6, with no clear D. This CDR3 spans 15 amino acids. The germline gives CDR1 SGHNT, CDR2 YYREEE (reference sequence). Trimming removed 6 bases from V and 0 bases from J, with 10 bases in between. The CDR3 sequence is CASTLGSSYNSPLHF. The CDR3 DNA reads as TGTGCCAGCACCCTCGGGAGCTCCTATAATTCACCCCTCCACTTT.

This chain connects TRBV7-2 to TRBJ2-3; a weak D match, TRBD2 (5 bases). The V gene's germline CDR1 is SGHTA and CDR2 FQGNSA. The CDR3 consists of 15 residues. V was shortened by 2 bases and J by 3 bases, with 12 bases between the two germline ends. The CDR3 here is CASSLRRVTTDTQYF. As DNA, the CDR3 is TGTGCCAGCAGCTTACGGCGGGTAACGACAGATACGCAGTATTTT.

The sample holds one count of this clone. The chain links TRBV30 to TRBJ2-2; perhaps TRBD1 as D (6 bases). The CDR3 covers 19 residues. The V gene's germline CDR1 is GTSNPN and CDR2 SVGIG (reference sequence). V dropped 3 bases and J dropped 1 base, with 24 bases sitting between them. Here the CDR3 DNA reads TGTGCCTGGAGGGCTAAATCCGGGACACCTAAGGGGAACACCGGGGAGCTGTTTTTT. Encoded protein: CAWRAKSGTPKGNTGELFF. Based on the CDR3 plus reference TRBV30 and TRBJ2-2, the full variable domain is SQTIHQWPATLVQPVGSPLSLECTVEGTSNPNLYWYRQAAGRGLQLLFYSVGIGQISSEVPQNLSASRPQDRQFILSSKKLLLSDSGFYLCAWRAKSGTPKGNTGELFFGEGSRLTVL.

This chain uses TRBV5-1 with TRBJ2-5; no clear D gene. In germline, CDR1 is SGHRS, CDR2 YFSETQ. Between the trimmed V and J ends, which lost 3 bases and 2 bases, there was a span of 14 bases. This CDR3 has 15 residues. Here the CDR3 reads CASSYHPYTQETQYF. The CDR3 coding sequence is TGCGCCAGCAGCTACCACCCCTATACGCAAGAGACCCAGTACTTC.

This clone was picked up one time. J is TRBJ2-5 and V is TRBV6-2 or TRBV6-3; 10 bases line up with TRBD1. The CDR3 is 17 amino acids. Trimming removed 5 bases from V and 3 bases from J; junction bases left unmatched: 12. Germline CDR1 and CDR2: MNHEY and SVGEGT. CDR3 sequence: CASSVPGQGTYEETQYF. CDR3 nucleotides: TGTGCCAGCAGTGTCCCGGGACAGGGGACTTACGAAGAGACCCAGTACTTC.

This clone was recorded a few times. The CDR3 DNA is TGCGCCAGCAGCCAAGTTAGCGGACAGGAGGTAGAGACCCAGTACTTC. Protein: CASSQVSGQEVETQYF. V is TRBV4-3 and J is TRBJ2-5, with D possibly TRBD1 on 7 matching bases. Germline V lookup: CDR1 LGHNA, CDR2 YSLEER. There are 16 residues in the CDR3. Trimming shortened V by 1 base and J by 4 bases, and 16 bases separated the two germline ends.

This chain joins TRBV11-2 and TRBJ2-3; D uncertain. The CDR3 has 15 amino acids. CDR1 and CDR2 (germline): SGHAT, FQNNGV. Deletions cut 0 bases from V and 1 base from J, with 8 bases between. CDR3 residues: CASSLDLSGTDTQYF. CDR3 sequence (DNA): TGTGCCAGCAGCTTAGATTTGTCAGGCACAGATACGCAGTATTTT.

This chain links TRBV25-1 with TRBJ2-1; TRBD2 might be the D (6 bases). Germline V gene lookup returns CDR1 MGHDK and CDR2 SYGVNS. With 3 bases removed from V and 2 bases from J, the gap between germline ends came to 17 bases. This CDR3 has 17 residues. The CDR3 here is CASSDTHAGPTYNEQFF. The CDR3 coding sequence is TGTGCCAGCAGTGATACCCACGCGGGACCTACCTACAATGAGCAGTTCTTC. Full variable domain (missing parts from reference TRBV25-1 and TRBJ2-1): EADIYQTPRYLVIGTGKKITLECSQTMGHDKMYWYQQDPGMELHLIHYSYGVNSTEKGDLSSESTVSRIRTEHFPLTLESARPSHTSQYLCASSDTHAGPTYNEQFFGPGTRLTVL.

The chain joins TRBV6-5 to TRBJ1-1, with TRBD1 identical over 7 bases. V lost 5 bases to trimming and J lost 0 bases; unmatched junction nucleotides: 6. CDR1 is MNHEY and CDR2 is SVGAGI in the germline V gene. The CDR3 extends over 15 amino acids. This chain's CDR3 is CASSTGTALNTEAFF. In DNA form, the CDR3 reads TGTGCCAGCAGTACCGGGACAGCCCTGAACACTGAAGCTTTCTTT.

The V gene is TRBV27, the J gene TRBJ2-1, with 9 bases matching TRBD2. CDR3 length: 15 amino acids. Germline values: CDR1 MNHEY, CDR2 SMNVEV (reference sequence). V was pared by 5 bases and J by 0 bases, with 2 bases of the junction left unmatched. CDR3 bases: TGTGCCAGCAGTCTAGCGGGGCGCTCCTACAATGAGCAGTTCTTC. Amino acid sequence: CASSLAGRSYNEQFF.

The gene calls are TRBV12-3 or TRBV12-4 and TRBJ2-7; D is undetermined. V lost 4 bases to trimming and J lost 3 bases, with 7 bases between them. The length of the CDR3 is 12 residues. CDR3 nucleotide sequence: TGTGCCAGCAGTTCAGCCTACTACGAGCAGTACTTC. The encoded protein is CASSSAYYEQYF.

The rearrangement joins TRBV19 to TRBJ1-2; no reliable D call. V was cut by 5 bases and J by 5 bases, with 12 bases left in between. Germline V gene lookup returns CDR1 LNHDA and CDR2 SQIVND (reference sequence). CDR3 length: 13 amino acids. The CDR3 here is CASSPEGIYGYTF. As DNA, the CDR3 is TGTGCCAGTAGTCCTGAGGGCATTTATGGCTACACCTTC.

The CDR3 DNA reads TGTGTCAGAAGCTCGGGATACACCTACGAGCAGTACTTC. It is translated as CVRSSGYTYEQYF. This chain links TRBV7-5 with TRBJ2-7; the D call in the table, TRBD2, was not verified against the DNA. TRBV7-5 is a pseudogene segment. The CDR3 consists of 13 residues.

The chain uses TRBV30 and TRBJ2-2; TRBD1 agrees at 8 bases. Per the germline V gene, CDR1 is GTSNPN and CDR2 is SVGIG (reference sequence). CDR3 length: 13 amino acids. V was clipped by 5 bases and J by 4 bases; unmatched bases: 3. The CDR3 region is CAWGQGSTGELFF. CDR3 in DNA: TGTGCCTGGGGACAGGGTAGCACCGGGGAGCTGTTTTTT.